Each of the 5 T cell receptor beta chains below was sequenced from the same sample in a study of radiotherapy plus CTLA-4 blockade in lung cancer. Data came from immunoSEQ multiplex PCR; TCRdb stores just in-frame clones and leaves some out. The table records about 48,000 clones, 65% to 90% of them present only once. The material sequenced was peripheral blood, taken from a patient treated with radiotherapy plus ipilimumab. These receptors all stem from a human donor with non-small cell lung cancer that progressed on radiotherapy plus ipilimumab. Some clones in this sample may be carry-over from other donors' samples.

V gene TRBV6-1 combines with J gene TRBJ2-6, with D unresolved. The germline V and J ends were trimmed by 2 bases and 0 bases, with 5 bases remaining between them. Germline CDR1 and CDR2: MNHNS and SASEGT. The CDR3 is made up of 15 amino acids. In DNA form, the CDR3 reads TGTGCCAGCAGTGAACGGAGCTCTGGGGCCAACGTCCTGACTTTC. This gives the protein CASSERSSGANVLTF.

This clone was seen a few times. The chain recombines TRBV7-3 with TRBJ2-3, with D maybe TRBD2 (6 bases). V was trimmed by 0 bases and J by 3 bases, leaving 13 bases between them. CDR3 length: 16 residues. Germline CDR1 SGHTA, CDR2 FQGTGA. The CDR3 nucleotides are TGTGCCAGCAGCTTAACGCTTACTAGCTCTACAGATACGCAGTATTTT. The encoded protein is CASSLTLTSSTDTQYF.

This clone was counted once. V is TRBV25-1 and J is TRBJ2-3; 7 bases map to TRBD1. CDR3 length: 14 amino acids. Germline CDR1 and CDR2: MGHDK and SYGVNS. Losses at the gene ends were 6 bases for V and 6 bases for J; bases not matched to a gene: 9. The CDR3 spells CASRGQWTEDTQYF. DNA for the CDR3: TGTGCCAGCAGGGGACAGTGGACCGAGGATACGCAGTATTTT.

The CDR3 region has the DNA TGTGCCAGCAGCGCTAGCGTAGGGACAGATACGCAGTATTTT. This sequence encodes CASSASVGTDTQYF. The chain couples TRBV9 to TRBJ2-3; D might be TRBD2 (6 bases). The CDR3 covers 14 residues. The ends were cut back, 3 bases at V and 3 bases at J, with 11 bases in the middle. The germline V gene has CDR1 SGDLS and CDR2 YYNGEE.

The chain is built from TRBV6-1 and TRBJ2-3; TRBD2 matches at 9 bases. Germline-derived CDR1 and CDR2 are MNHNS and SASEGT. J was trimmed by 6 bases and V by 8 bases; bases with no gene match: 0. The length of the CDR3 is 11 residues. CDR3 protein: CASLAGDTQYF. CDR3 DNA sequence: TGTGCCAGCCTAGCGGGGGATACGCAGTATTTT.